This section outlines one TCR beta chain sequence together with its context. The antigen remains undetermined. V gave up 3 bases and J gave up 4 bases, with 10 bases separating them. Germline V lookup: CDR1 MGHRA, CDR2 YSYEKL. This CDR3 has 14 residues. Vbeta (60) and Jbeta (13) primers were used in the PCR. Repertoires were generated with immunoSEQ multiplex PCR, while TCRdb's copy carries only in-frame clones and drops some. This sample carries some 110,000 clones, with more than 3% going to the ten biggest clones. This entry is derived from a study of cytomegalovirus exposure and HLA in healthy donors. General study findings and limits: HLA restriction was apparent for most CMV-associated TCR beta chains in a later analysis. The classifier reportedly diagnosed cytomegalovirus status with high sensitivity and specificity. Earlier analysis yielded a pattern in which most TCR beta V segments were productive about 90% or about 30% of the time. Follow-up analysis later connected one missense variant in DCLRE1C with trimming of TCR beta V- and J-genes.

The specimen sequenced was PBMCs. The rearrangement links TRBV4-1 to TRBJ1-5, with D possibly matching TRBD1 (5 bases). The TCR was taken from a man younger than 45 in good health and CMV-seronegative. CDR3 coding DNA: TGCGCCAGCAGCCATCAGGGAATAAATCAGCCCCAGCATTTT. Its protein product is CASSHQGINQPQHF.